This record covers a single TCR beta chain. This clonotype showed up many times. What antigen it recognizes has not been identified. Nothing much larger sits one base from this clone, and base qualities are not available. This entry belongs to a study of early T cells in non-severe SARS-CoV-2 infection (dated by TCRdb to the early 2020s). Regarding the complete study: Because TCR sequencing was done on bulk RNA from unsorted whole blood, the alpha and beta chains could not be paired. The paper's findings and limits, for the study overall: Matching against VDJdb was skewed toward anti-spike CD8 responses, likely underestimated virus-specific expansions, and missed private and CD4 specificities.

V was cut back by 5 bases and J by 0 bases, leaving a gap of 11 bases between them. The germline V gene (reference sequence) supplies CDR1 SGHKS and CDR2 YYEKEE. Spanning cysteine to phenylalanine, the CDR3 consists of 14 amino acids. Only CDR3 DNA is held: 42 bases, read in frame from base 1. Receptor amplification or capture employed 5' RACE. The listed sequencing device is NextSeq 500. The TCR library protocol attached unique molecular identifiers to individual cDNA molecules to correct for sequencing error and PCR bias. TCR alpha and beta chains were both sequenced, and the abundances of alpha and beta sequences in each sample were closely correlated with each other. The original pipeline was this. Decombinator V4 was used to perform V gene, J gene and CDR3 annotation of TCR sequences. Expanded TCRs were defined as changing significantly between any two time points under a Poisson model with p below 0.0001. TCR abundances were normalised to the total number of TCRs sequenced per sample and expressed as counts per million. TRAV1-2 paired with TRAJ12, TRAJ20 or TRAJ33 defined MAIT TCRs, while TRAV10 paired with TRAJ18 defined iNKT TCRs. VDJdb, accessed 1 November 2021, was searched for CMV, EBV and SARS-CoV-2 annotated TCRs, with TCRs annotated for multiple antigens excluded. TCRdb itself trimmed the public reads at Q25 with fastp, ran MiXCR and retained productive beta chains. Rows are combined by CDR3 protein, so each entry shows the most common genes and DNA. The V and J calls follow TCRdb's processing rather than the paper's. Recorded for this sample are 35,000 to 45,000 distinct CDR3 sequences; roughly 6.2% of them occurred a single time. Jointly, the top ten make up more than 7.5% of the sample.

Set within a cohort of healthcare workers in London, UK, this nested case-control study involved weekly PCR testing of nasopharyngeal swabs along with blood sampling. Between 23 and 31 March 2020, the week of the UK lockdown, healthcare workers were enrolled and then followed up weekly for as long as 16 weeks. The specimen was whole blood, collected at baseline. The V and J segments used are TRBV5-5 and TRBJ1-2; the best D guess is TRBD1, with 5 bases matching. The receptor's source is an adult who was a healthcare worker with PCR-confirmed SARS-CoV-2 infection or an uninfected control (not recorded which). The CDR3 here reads CASRTEQANYGYTF. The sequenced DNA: TGTGCCAGCAGAACAGAACAGGCTAACTATGGCTACACCTTC.